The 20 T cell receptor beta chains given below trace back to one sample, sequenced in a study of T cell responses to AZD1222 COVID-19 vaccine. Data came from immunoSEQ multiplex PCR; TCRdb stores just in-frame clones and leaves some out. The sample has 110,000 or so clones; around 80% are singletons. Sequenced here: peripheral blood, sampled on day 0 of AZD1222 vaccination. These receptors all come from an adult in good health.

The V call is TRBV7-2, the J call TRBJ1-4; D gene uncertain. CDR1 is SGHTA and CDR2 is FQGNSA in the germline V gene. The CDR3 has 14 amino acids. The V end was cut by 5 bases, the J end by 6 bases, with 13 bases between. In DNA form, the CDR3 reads TGTGCCAGCAGCGCCGGCAGGAAAGATGAAAAACTGTTTTTT. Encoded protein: CASSAGRKDEKLFF.

The CDR3 sequence: CATSTGATNEKLFF. The CDR3 DNA sequence: TGTGCCACCTCCACGGGTGCAACTAATGAAAAACTGTTTTTT. This chain joins TRBV27 and TRBJ1-4; no reliable D call. The CDR3 is 14 residues long. The germline V gene encodes CDR1 MNHEY and CDR2 SMNVEV (reference sequence). Trimming stripped 10 bases from V and 0 bases from J, with 12 bases between.

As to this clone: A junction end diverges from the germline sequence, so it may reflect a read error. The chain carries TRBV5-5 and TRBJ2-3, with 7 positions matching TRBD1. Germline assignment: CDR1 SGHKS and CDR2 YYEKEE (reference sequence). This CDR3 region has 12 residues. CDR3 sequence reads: CASSSGTVTQYF. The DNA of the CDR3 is TGTGCCAGCAGCTCCGGGACAGTTACGCAGTATTTT.

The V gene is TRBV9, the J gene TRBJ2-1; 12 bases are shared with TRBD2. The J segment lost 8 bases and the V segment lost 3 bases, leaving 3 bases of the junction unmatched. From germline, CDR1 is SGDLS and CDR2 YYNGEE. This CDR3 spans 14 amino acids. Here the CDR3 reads CASSARTSGDEQFF. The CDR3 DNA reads TGTGCCAGCAGCGCCCGGACTAGCGGGGATGAGCAGTTCTTC.

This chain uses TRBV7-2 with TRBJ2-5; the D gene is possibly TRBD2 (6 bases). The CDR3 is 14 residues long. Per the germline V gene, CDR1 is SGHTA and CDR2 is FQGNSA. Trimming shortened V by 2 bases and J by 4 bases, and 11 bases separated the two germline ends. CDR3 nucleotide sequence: TGTGCCAGCAGCTTACTGGGGGGTACAGAGACCCAGTACTTC. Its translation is CASSLLGGTETQYF.

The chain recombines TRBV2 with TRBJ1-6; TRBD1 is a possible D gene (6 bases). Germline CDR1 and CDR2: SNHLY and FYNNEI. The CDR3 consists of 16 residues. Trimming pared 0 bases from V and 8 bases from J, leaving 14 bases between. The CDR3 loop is CASSEARGRGDSPLHF. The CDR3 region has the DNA TGTGCCAGCAGTGAAGCCAGGGGCCGCGGGGATTCACCCCTCCACTTT.

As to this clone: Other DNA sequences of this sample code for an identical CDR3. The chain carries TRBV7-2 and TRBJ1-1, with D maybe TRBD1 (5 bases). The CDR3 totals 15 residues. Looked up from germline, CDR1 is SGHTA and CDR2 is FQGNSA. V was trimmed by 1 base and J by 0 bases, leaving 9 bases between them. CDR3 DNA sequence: TGTGCCAGCAGCTTAGGGGGCGGGTTGAACACTGAAGCTTTCTTT. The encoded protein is CASSLGGGLNTEAFF.

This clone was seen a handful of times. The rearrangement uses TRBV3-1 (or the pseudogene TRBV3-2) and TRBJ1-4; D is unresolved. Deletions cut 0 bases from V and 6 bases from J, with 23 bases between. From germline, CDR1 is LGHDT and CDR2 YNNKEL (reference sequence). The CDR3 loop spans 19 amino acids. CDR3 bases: TGTGCCAGCAGCCAAGATGGACTCCCCGGCACAGATAGATATGAAAAACTGTTTTTT. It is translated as CASSQDGLPGTDRYEKLFF.

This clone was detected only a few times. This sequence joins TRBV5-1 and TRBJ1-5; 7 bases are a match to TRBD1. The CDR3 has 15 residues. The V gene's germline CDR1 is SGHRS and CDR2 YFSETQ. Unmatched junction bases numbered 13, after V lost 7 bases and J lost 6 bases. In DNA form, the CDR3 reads TGCGCCAGCTCCCCCCTCGGACAGGAAGGTCAGCCCCAGCATTTT. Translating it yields CASSPLGQEGQPQHF.

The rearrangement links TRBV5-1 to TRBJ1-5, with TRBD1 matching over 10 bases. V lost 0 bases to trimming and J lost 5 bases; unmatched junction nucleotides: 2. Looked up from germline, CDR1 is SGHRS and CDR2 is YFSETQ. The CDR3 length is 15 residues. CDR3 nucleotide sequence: TGCGCCAGCAGCTTGGAGGGACAGGGGCATCAGCCCCAGCATTTT. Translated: CASSLEGQGHQPQHF.

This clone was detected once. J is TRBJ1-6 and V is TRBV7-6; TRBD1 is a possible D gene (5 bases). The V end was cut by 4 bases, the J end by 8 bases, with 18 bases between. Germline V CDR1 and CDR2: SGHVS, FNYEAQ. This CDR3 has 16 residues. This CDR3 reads CASSSSSGAGDSPLHF. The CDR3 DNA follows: TGTGCCAGCAGCTCCTCCTCCGGGGCCGGGGATTCACCCCTCCACTTT.

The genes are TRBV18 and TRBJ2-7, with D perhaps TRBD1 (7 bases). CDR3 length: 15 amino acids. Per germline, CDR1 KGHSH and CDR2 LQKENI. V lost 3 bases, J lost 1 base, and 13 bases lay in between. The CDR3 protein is CASSPKAGGSYEQYF. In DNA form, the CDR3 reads TGTGCCAGCTCACCCAAAGCAGGGGGGTCCTACGAGCAGTACTTC.

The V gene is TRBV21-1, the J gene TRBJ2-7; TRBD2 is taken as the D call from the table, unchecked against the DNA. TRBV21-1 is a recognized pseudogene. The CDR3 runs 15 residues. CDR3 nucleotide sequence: TGTGCCAGCAGCGAGGGACTAGCGGGGGGGTACGAGCAGTACTTC. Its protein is CASSEGLAGGYEQYF.

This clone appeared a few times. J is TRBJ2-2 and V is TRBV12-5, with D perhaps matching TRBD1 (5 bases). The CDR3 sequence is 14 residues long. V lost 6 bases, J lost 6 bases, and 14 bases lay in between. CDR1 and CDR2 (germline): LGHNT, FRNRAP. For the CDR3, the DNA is TGTGCTAGTGGAGCCGGACACTTGGCCGGGGAGCTGTTTTTT. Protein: CASGAGHLAGELFF.

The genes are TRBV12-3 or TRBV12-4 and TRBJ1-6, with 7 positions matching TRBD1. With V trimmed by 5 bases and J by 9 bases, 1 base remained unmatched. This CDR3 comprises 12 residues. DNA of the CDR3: TGTGCCAGCAGTCGACAGGGTTCACCCCTCCACTTT. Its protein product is CASSRQGSPLHF.

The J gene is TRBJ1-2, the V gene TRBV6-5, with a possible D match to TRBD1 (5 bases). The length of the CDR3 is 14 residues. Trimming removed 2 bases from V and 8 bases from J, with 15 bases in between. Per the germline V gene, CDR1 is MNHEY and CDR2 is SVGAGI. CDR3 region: CASSYGTGTRGYTF. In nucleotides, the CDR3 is TGTGCCAGCAGTTACGGTACCGGGACGAGAGGCTACACCTTC.

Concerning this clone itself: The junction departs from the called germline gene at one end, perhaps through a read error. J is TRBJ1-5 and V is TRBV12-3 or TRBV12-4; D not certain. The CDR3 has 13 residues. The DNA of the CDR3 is TGTACCAGCAGTTTTCCCCGGCAACAGCCCCAGCATTTT. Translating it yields CTSSFPRQQPQHF.

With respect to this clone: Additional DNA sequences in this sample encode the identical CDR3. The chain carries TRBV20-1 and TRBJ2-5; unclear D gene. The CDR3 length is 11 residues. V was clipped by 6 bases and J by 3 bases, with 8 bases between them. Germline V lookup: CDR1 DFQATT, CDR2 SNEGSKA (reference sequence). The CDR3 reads CSARPEETQYF. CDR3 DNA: TGCAGTGCCCGTCCCGAAGAGACCCAGTACTTC.

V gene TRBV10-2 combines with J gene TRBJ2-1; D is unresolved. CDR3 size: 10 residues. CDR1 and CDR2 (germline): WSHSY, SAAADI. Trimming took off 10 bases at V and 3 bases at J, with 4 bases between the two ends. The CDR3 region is CATGYNEQFF. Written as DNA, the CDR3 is TGCGCCACAGGCTACAATGAGCAGTTCTTC.

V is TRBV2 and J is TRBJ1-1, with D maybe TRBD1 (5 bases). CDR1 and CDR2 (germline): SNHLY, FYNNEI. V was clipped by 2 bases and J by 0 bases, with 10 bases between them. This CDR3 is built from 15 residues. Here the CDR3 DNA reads TGTGCCAGCAGTGAACAGGGAACCTTGAACACTGAAGCTTTCTTT. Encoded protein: CASSEQGTLNTEAFF.